A single sample gave rise to the 25 T cell receptor beta chains below, sequenced in a study of CD8 T cells in ankylosing spondylitis. MiXCR, run by TCRdb on the 5' RACE reads, gives a single entry per CDR3 protein. Here the sample spans under 850,000 distinct CDR3 sequences, 15% to 20% being singletons. These receptors' antigens are unknown. General study results and limits: Roughly eight highly homologous variants made up a TCR beta motif that seemed to typify ankylosing spondylitis blood.

The sequenced sample consisted of blood, either unsorted or a sorted T cell fraction (not recorded which). The origin of the receptors is a male donor with ankylosing spondylitis.

As to this clonotype: Mismatch with germline at one junction end may stem from a read error. The chain couples TRBV28 to TRBJ2-7; 8 nucleotides agree with TRBD1. CDR3 length equals 16 residues. Germline CDR1 reads MDHEN; CDR2 reads SYDVKM. The CDR3 DNA is TGTGCCAGCAGTTCTCCCCCTGGACAGGGCTCCAACGAGCAGTACTTC. Encoded protein: CASSSPPGQGSNEQYF.

This clonotype showed up just a few times. This chain uses TRBV6-5 with TRBJ2-2, with 10 positions matching TRBD2. The J segment lost 7 bases and the V segment lost 2 bases, leaving 4 bases of the junction unmatched. Germline V gene data show CDR1 as MNHEY and CDR2 as SVGAGI. The CDR3 is 15 residues long. For the CDR3, the DNA is TGTGCCAGCAGTTACCGGCTAGCGGGGGACGGGGAGCTGTTTTTT. Translated: CASSYRLAGDGELFF.

This chain connects TRBV7-6 to TRBJ1-4, with 11 bases that match TRBD1. V dropped 0 bases and J dropped 6; count of bases not matched to a gene: 9. The CDR3 consists of 18 residues. Germline CDR1 reads SGHVS; CDR2 reads FNYEAQ. CDR3 in DNA: TGTGCCAGCAGCTTAGCGTTTACTGTGGGACAGGGGGATGAAAAACTGTTTTTT. As protein: CASSLAFTVGQGDEKLFF. Combining the CDR3 with reference TRBV7-6 and TRBJ1-4 gives the whole variable domain GAGVSQSPRYKVTKRGQDVALRCDPISGHVSLYWYRQALGQGPEFLTYFNYEAQQDKSGLPNDRFSAERPEGSISTLTIQRTEQRDSAMYRCASSLAFTVGQGDEKLFFGSGTQLSVL.

This clonotype was seen many times. This sequence joins TRBV4-1 and TRBJ1-1; 7 bases align to TRBD1. Germline CDR1 reads MGHRA; CDR2 reads YSYEKL. This CDR3 contains 17 residues. V lost 0 bases to trimming and J lost 4 bases; unmatched junction nucleotides: 11. The CDR3 spells CASSQDVSEGALTEAFF. In nucleotides, the CDR3 is TGCGCCAGCAGCCAAGATGTGTCGGAGGGGGCGCTCACTGAAGCTTTCTTT.

The chain recombines TRBV5-4 with TRBJ2-3; 8 bases are shared with TRBD2. V was clipped by 6 bases and J by 4 bases; unmatched bases: 10. The germline gives CDR1 SGHNT, CDR2 YYREEE (reference sequence). The CDR3 consists of 15 residues. This chain's CDR3 is CASTSSGGTADTQYF. The DNA for the CDR3 is TGTGCCAGCACCTCAAGCGGGGGTACCGCAGATACGCAGTATTTT.

Points on this clonotype: At one of its ends the junction is not consistent with the germline gene, which may arise from a read error. Written as DNA, the CDR3 is TGTGCCAGCAGCTTAGCTGAGGGACAGACCAAGATTTTT. Translation gives CASSLAEGQTKIF. This chain uses TRBV7-2 with TRBJ2-2; 7 bases map to TRBD1. From germline, CDR1 is SGHTA and CDR2 FQGNSA. This CDR3 contains 13 residues.

This chain joins TRBV28 and TRBJ2-7, with TRBD2 matching over 11 bases. The CDR3 is 15 residues long. After removal of 2 bases from V and 5 bases from J, the junction contained 5 bases not matched to a gene. The germline CDR1 and CDR2 sequences are MDHEN and SYDVKM. CDR3 in DNA: TGTGCCAGCAGTTTACCGACTAGCGGGGCCAACGAGCAGTACTTC. Its protein is CASSLPTSGANEQYF.

In this sample, this clonotype turned up a few times. The V gene is TRBV7-8, the J gene TRBJ2-3, with 9 bases fitting TRBD1. Germline lookup yields CDR1 SGHVS and CDR2 FQNEAQ. This CDR3 has 17 amino acids. V was pared by 1 base and J by 3 bases, with 8 bases of the junction left unmatched. The CDR3 DNA sequence: TGTGCCAGCAGCTTAGTGGCTCCGGGACAGGGTACAGATACGCAGTATTTT. Amino acids: CASSLVAPGQGTDTQYF. The complete variable domain, with remaining parts taken from reference TRBV7-8 and TRBJ2-3, reads GAGVSQSPRYKVAKRGQDVALRCDPISGHVSLFWYQQALGQGPEFLTYFQNEAQLDKSGLPSDRFFAERPEGSVSTLKIQRTQQEDSAVYLCASSLVAPGQGTDTQYFGPGTRLTVL.

This clonotype was counted many times. The rearrangement links TRBV7-8 to TRBJ2-4; D is unclear. The V and J ends lost 5 bases and 1 base respectively, with 6 bases between them. The CDR3 is made up of 13 amino acids. Germline CDR1 and CDR2: SGHVS and FQNEAQ. CDR3 nucleotide sequence: TGTGCCAGCAGCCCAGTGGCCAAAAACATTCAGTACTTC. This translates into CASSPVAKNIQYF.

There are a few counts of this clonotype. V gene TRBV10-3 combines with J gene TRBJ1-2, with a tentative D call TRBD1 (5 bases). This CDR3 region has 14 residues. Between the trimmed V and J ends, which lost 6 bases and 8 bases, there was a span of 19 bases. Germline-derived CDR1 and CDR2 are ENHRY and SYGVKD. For the CDR3, the DNA is TGTGCCATCAGACCACAGGCCGCAGGAGGGGGCTACACCTTC. It encodes CAIRPQAAGGGYTF.

The rearrangement joins TRBV7-8 to TRBJ1-5, with 7 bases identical to TRBD1. The V gene's germline CDR1 is SGHVS and CDR2 FQNEAQ. This CDR3 spans 17 amino acids. Losses at the gene ends were 5 bases for V and 0 bases for J; bases not matched to a gene: 10. The CDR3 reads CASSLRDSLYSNQPQHF. The CDR3 DNA reads TGTGCCAGCAGCCTGCGGGACAGCTTGTATAGCAATCAGCCCCAGCATTTT.

This clonotype was counted only a few times. This chain joins TRBV6-1 and TRBJ1-2; no clear D gene. V lost 2 bases and J lost 3, with 7 bases in between. CDR3 length: 13 amino acids. CDR1 is MNHNS, CDR2 SASEGT, per germline. The CDR3 sequence is CASSETTYYGYTF. CDR3 DNA: TGTGCCAGCAGTGAAACGACATACTATGGCTACACCTTC.

The chain carries TRBV12-3 or TRBV12-4 and TRBJ1-3; 8 positions match TRBD1. There are 16 residues in the CDR3. The junction had 6 bases not matched to a gene; V was cut back by 5 bases and J by 0 bases. The CDR3 DNA reads TGTGCCAGCAGTCCCGGGACAGGTTCCTCTGGAAACACCATATATTTT. It specifies CASSPGTGSSGNTIYF.

This clonotype has more than one count but fewer than ten. CDR3 region: CSASPQREGLSDTQYF. CDR3 DNA: TGCAGTGCTAGTCCCCAGCGGGAGGGCCTGTCAGATACGCAGTATTTT. The rearrangement uses TRBV20-1 and TRBJ2-3; TRBD2 aligns across 10 bases. Germline V gene lookup returns CDR1 DFQATT and CDR2 SNEGSKA (reference sequence). The CDR3 has 16 residues. The ends lost 3 bases at V and 4 bases at J; junction bases unmatched: 10.

This clonotype was detected a few times. V is TRBV7-9 and J is TRBJ1-2, with 8 bases lining up with TRBD1. The CDR3 consists of 16 residues. Germline trimming cut 1 base from V and 4 bases from J; bases unmatched to any gene: 8. Germline lookup yields CDR1 SEHNR and CDR2 FQNEAQ (reference sequence). Here the CDR3 reads CASSLVVQGASYGYTF. Written as DNA, the CDR3 is TGTGCCAGCAGCTTAGTTGTTCAGGGGGCCTCCTATGGCTACACCTTC. Full variable domain (remainder filled in from reference TRBV7-9 and TRBJ1-2): DTGVSQNPRHKITKRGQNVTFRCDPISEHNRLYWYRQTLGQGPEFLTYFQNEAQLEKSRLLSDRFSAERPKGSFSTLEIQRTEQGDSAMYLCASSLVVQGASYGYTFGSGTRLTVV.

This clonotype was counted once. The genes are TRBV12-3 or TRBV12-4 and TRBJ2-5; possibly TRBD2 for D (7 bases). V gave up 5 bases and J gave up 5 bases, with 15 bases separating them. CDR3 length: 14 residues. CDR3 DNA sequence: TGTGCCAGCAGTCCCAGGGCGGGGGCCGAGACCCAGTACTTC. This codes for CASSPRAGAETQYF.

This clonotype was detected only once. The rearrangement links TRBV7-9 to TRBJ1-6; TRBD1 agrees at 7 bases. Unmatched junction bases numbered 5, after V lost 5 bases and J lost 4 bases. The CDR3 has 15 residues. Per the germline V gene, CDR1 is SEHNR and CDR2 is FQNEAQ (reference sequence). The DNA of the CDR3 is TGTGCCAGCAGCCCACCGGGACAGTATAATTCACCCCTCCACTTT. This encodes CASSPPGQYNSPLHF. Supplemented by reference TRBV7-9 and TRBJ1-6, the full variable domain reads DTGVSQNPRHKITKRGQNVTFRCDPISEHNRLYWYRQTLGQGPEFLTYFQNEAQLEKSRLLSDRFSAERPKGSFSTLEIQRTEQGDSAMYLCASSPPGQYNSPLHFGNGTRLTVT.

This clonotype has ten or more counts. The rearrangement joins TRBV18 to TRBJ1-1; D not certain. Trimming pared 8 bases from V and 1 base from J, leaving 11 bases between. The CDR3 covers 13 residues. Germline CDR1 reads KGHSH; CDR2 reads LQKENI. The DNA for the CDR3 is TGTGCCAGCAGCGTGGGAGAGAACACTGAAGCTTTCTTT. Amino acids: CASSVGENTEAFF.

The chain links TRBV27 to TRBJ2-7; D is unresolved. The CDR3 spans 14 residues. V was cut by 6 bases and J by 4 bases, with 16 bases left in between. CDR1 and CDR2 (germline): MNHEY, SMNVEV (reference sequence). The CDR3 bases are TGTGCCAGCAGCCCCCGGGCCTTACTTTACGAGCAGTACTTC. Amino acids: CASSPRALLYEQYF.

This chain uses TRBV29-1 with TRBJ1-1, with D possibly TRBD1 on 5 matching bases. Per germline, CDR1 SQVTM and CDR2 ANQGSEA. Trimming left V 8 bases short and J 0 bases short, with 19 bases between. The CDR3 consists of 15 residues. CDR3 sequence: CSTQLGTLLNTEAFF. DNA for the CDR3: TGCAGCACCCAACTGGGGACCCTTCTGAACACTGAAGCTTTCTTT.

This clonotype was detected only a few times. This chain links TRBV28 with TRBJ2-1; unclear D gene. Germline V gene lookup returns CDR1 MDHEN and CDR2 SYDVKM. The V end lost 4 bases, the J end lost 8 bases, and 12 bases lay between the germline ends. The CDR3 runs to 13 residues. The CDR3 bases are TGTGCCAGCAGTTATTACAGAGGCCATGAGCAGTTCTTC. Amino acid sequence: CASSYYRGHEQFF.

The chain joins TRBV7-9 to TRBJ1-6, with D tentatively TRBD1 (5 bases). There are 15 residues in the CDR3. The germline CDR1 and CDR2 sequences are SEHNR and FQNEAQ (reference sequence). Deletions cut 5 bases from V and 10 bases from J, with 18 bases between. CDR3 region: CASSPPRVGYSPLHF. The CDR3 DNA reads TGTGCCAGCAGCCCCCCCAGGGTGGGATACTCACCCCTCCACTTT.

This clonotype was detected only a few times. The rearrangement links TRBV20-1 to TRBJ1-1; D is undetermined. This CDR3 contains 14 residues. Germline-derived CDR1 and CDR2 are DFQATT and SNEGSKA (reference sequence). V was trimmed by 0 bases and J by 2 bases, leaving 10 bases between them. The CDR3 nucleotides are TGCAGTGCTAGAGATCGCCGACACAACACTGAAGCTTTCTTT. Translating gives CSARDRRHNTEAFF.

Only a few counts were recorded for this clonotype. J is TRBJ2-3 and V is TRBV29-1, with TRBD2 matching 10 bases. The junction had 7 bases not matched to a gene; V was cut back by 0 bases and J by 4 bases. The CDR3 has 16 amino acids. Looked up from germline, CDR1 is SQVTM and CDR2 is ANQGSEA. The chain's CDR3 is CSVEDRASGSSDTQYF. The CDR3 DNA reads as TGCAGCGTTGAAGATCGGGCTAGCGGGAGTTCAGATACGCAGTATTTT.

The V gene is TRBV24-1, the J gene TRBJ2-4; D may be TRBD1 or TRBD2 (5 bases each). This CDR3 has 14 amino acids. The germline V gene encodes CDR1 KGHDR and CDR2 SFDVKD. With 5 bases removed from V and 8 bases from J, the gap between germline ends came to 15 bases. The CDR3 DNA follows: TGTGCCACCAGTGGGGGGAACCGAGGGGACATTCAGTACTTC. It yields the protein CATSGGNRGDIQYF.